One and the same sample provided the 17 T cell receptor beta chains below, sequenced in a study of T cells in Graves' hyperthyroidism and ophthalmopathy. RNA transcripts gave rise to amplified TCR beta CDR3 regions. First-round RT-PCR with HTBI primers amplified the TCR CDR3 region. TCRdb recomputed calls from the multiplex PCR reads with MiXCR, one row per CDR3 protein. The sample consists of fewer than 600,000 distinct CDR3 sequences, approximately 14% of them appearing once. Sequenced material: blood. The receptors were sampled from a woman aged 40 to 50 with Graves' hyperthyroidism.

This clonotype was seen many times. J is TRBJ1-1 and V is TRBV20-1, with D maybe TRBD1 (5 bases). Germline lookup yields CDR1 DFQATT and CDR2 SNEGSKA (reference sequence). V was trimmed by 5 bases and J by 1 base, leaving 14 bases between them. This CDR3 region has 14 residues. DNA of the CDR3: TGCAGTGCTTCCCCCAGGGTTAAGAACACTGAAGCTTTCTTT. This translates into CSASPRVKNTEAFF.

The chain carries TRBV6-1 and TRBJ2-6; 10 nucleotides align to TRBD1. J gave up 4 bases and V 5 bases, and 8 bases lay outside the gene matches. The germline V gene has CDR1 MNHNS and CDR2 SASEGT. This CDR3 comprises 17 residues. DNA of the CDR3: TGTGCCAGCAGTCGACAGGGGGCTACTGAAGGGGCCAACGTCCTGACTTTC. Its translation: CASSRQGATEGANVLTF.

This clonotype was observed many times. V and J are TRBV6-5 and TRBJ2-2, with 7 positions matching TRBD1. The V segment lost 4 bases and the J segment 4 bases; nucleotides outside the gene matches: 3. CDR1 is MNHEY, CDR2 SVGAGI, per germline. This CDR3 is 14 amino acids long. The chain's CDR3 is CASSWNRGTGELFF. For the CDR3, the DNA is TGTGCCAGCAGTTGGAACAGGGGCACCGGGGAGCTGTTTTTT.

The chain is built from TRBV18 and TRBJ1-2; 7 bases align to TRBD1. V trimming: 5 bases; J trimming: 7 bases; junction bases outside the gene matches: 7. CDR3 length: 13 amino acids. Looked up from germline, CDR1 is KGHSH and CDR2 is LQKENI. The DNA of the CDR3 is TGTGCCAGCTCATCGACAGGGCAAAGTGGCTACACCTTC. Its protein is CASSSTGQSGYTF.

This clonotype was seen many times. This rearrangement joins TRBV12-3 or TRBV12-4 to TRBJ2-1, with 7 nucleotides matching TRBD2. CDR3 size: 16 residues. V dropped 3 bases and J dropped 0; count of bases not matched to a gene: 5. Here the CDR3 DNA reads TGTGCCAGCAGTTTCGCTGGCGGGAGCTCCTACAATGAGCAGTTCTTC. Translation gives CASSFAGGSSYNEQFF.

The table lists this clonotype with many counts. The chain couples TRBV3-1 to TRBJ2-2; 8 nucleotides line up with TRBD2. The CDR3 length is 14 residues. V shed 6 bases and J 6 bases; nucleotides not matched to a gene: 6. The V gene's germline CDR1 is LGHDT and CDR2 YNNKEL (reference sequence). CDR3 nucleotides: TGTGCCAGCAGTCAGCGGGAGAGCGCCGGGGAGCTGTTTTTT. Translated: CASSQRESAGELFF.

This clonotype came up many times. V and J are TRBV10-3 and TRBJ2-7, with 11 bases aligning to TRBD2. The J segment lost 1 base and the V segment lost 0 bases, leaving 5 bases of the junction unmatched. From germline, CDR1 is ENHRY and CDR2 SYGVKD. The CDR3 totals 17 residues. CDR3 sequence (DNA): TGTGCCATCAGTGAGTCGTTAGCGGGAGGGCCGTCCTACGAGCAGTACTTC. Encoded protein: CAISESLAGGPSYEQYF.

This clonotype was found many times. The CDR3 sequence is CASSPLGTPNYGYTF. CDR3 in DNA: TGTGCCAGCAGTCCCCTGGGGACACCTAACTATGGCTACACCTTC. J is TRBJ1-2 and V is TRBV12-3 or TRBV12-4; possibly TRBD1 for D (6 bases). The CDR3 totals 15 residues. Trimming took off 5 bases at V and 0 bases at J, with 13 bases between the two ends.

This clonotype has ten or more counts. The rearrangement joins TRBV15 to TRBJ1-1, with D possibly being TRBD1 (6 bases). CDR1 and CDR2 (germline): LNHNV, YYDKDF (reference sequence). The CDR3 is made up of 12 amino acids. Deletions cut 5 bases from V and 8 bases from J, with 12 bases between. CDR3 nucleotide sequence: TGTGCCACCAGCCTGCTCGGGACAGAAGCTTTCTTT. Residues: CATSLLGTEAFF.

The rearrangement joins TRBV29-1 to TRBJ1-1; D gene unclear. This CDR3 has 10 residues. V was cut by 7 bases and J by 0 bases, with 3 bases left in between. In germline, CDR1 is SQVTM, CDR2 ANQGSEA. The CDR3 DNA reads TGCAGCGGATTGAACACTGAAGCTTTCTTT. This translates into CSGLNTEAFF.

This clonotype occurred many times. V gene TRBV5-1 combines with J gene TRBJ1-2; the D is unclear. Germline lookup yields CDR1 SGHRS and CDR2 YFSETQ. CDR3 length equals 14 residues. V was cut by 0 bases and J by 2 bases, with 8 bases left in between. CDR3 nucleotides: TGCGCCAGCAGCTTGGATCCGGGAAACTATGGCTACACCTTC. This encodes CASSLDPGNYGYTF.

This chain connects TRBV30 to TRBJ2-7; possible D gene TRBD2, 5 bases. Trimming left V 0 bases short and J 5 bases short, with 8 bases between. This CDR3 spans 12 amino acids. The germline V gene has CDR1 GTSNPN and CDR2 SVGIG (reference sequence). CDR3 sequence: CAWSVTGDEQYF. CDR3 nucleotide sequence: TGTGCCTGGAGTGTAACCGGGGACGAGCAGTACTTC.

The sample holds a few counts of this clonotype. V usage is TRBV3-1 and J usage is TRBJ1-2, with TRBD1 matching 8 bases. V lost 3 bases and J lost 4; bases outside the gene matches: 4. The germline V gene has CDR1 LGHDT and CDR2 YNNKEL (reference sequence). The CDR3 consists of 14 residues. Written as DNA, the CDR3 is TGTGCCAGCAGCCAGACAGGGGCCTTCTATGGCTACACCTTC. This sequence encodes CASSQTGAFYGYTF. Drawing the rest from reference TRBV3-1 and TRBJ1-2, the complete variable domain is DTAVSQTPKYLVTQMGNDKSIKCEQNLGHDTMYWYKQDSKKFLKIMFSYNNKELIINETVPNRFSPKSPDKAHLNLHINSLELGDSAVYFCASSQTGAFYGYTFGSGTRLTVV.

This clonotype occurred a few times. The chain combines TRBV4-2 with TRBJ2-7; 13 nucleotides line up with TRBD2. With V trimmed by 0 bases and J by 4 bases, 6 bases remained unmatched. Germline assignment: CDR1 LGHNA and CDR2 YNFKEQ. The CDR3 runs 17 residues. The CDR3 protein is CASSQDGTSGIIYEQYF. CDR3 coding DNA: TGTGCCAGCAGCCAAGATGGGACTAGCGGGATCATTTACGAGCAGTACTTC.

This clonotype occurred many times. The gene calls are TRBV30 and TRBJ1-2; D is perhaps TRBD1 (6 bases). The V gene's germline CDR1 is GTSNPN and CDR2 SVGIG (reference sequence). The ends were cut back, 4 bases at V and 3 bases at J, with 12 bases in the middle. The CDR3 spans 13 residues. In DNA, the CDR3 is TGTGCCTGGACTACAGGGCCTCACTATGGCTACACCTTC. Residues: CAWTTGPHYGYTF.

This clonotype was counted at least ten times. The chain employs TRBV5-1 and TRBJ1-2; weak D call: TRBD1 (6 bases). CDR1 and CDR2 from the germline V gene are SGHRS and YFSETQ. The CDR3 length is 14 residues. Trimming shortened V by 2 bases and J by 6 bases, and 14 bases separated the two germline ends. CDR3 nucleotide sequence: TGCGCCAGCAGCTTTCACAGGGCGGAGGATGGCTACACCTTC. It translates to CASSFHRAEDGYTF.

This clonotype was seen a handful of times. The chain is built from TRBV28 and TRBJ2-2; 8 positions agree with TRBD2. The CDR3 has 17 residues. After removal of 3 bases from V and 2 bases from J, the junction contained 8 bases not matched to a gene. CDR1 and CDR2 from the germline V gene are MDHEN and SYDVKM. This CDR3 is CASSFGLAGRNTGELFF. DNA of the CDR3: TGTGCCAGCAGTTTTGGACTAGCCGGGAGAAACACCGGGGAGCTGTTTTTT.